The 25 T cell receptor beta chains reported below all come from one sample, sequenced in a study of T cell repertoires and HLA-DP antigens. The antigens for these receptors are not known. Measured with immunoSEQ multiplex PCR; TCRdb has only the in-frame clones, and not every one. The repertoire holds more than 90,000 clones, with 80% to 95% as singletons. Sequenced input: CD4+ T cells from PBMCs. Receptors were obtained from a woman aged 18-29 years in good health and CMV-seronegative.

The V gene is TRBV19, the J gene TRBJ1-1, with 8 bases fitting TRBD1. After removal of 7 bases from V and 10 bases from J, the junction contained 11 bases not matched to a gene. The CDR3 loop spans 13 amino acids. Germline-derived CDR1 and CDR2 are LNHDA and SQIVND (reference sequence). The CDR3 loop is CASTTSARGRAFF. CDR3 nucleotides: TGTGCCAGTACCACCTCGGCCAGGGGGCGAGCTTTCTTT.

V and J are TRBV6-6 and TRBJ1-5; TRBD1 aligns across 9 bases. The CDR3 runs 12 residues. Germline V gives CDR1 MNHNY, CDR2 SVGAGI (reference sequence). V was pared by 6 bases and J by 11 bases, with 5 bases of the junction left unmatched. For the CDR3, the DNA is TGTGCCAGCAGGACAGGGGGGCAGTCCCAGCATTTT. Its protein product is CASRTGGQSQHF.

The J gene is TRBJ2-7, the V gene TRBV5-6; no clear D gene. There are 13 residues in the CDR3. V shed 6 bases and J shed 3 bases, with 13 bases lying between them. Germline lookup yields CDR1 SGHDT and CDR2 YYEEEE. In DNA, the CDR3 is TGTGCCAGCAACCCGGGCCTCGACTACGAGCAGTACTTC. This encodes CASNPGLDYEQYF.

The CDR3 bases are TGCAGCGTTGCTTCAGGGCACTCCTACAATGAGCAGTTCTTC. Translating it yields CSVASGHSYNEQFF. This chain links TRBV29-1 with TRBJ2-1; a weak D match, TRBD1 (5 bases). Germline CDR1 and CDR2: SQVTM and ANQGSEA. Deletions cut 4 bases from V and 0 bases from J, with 10 bases between. CDR3 size: 14 residues.

This CDR3 is CASSPGGSPTFF. The CDR3 coding sequence is TGTGCCAGCAGCCCCGGGGGGTCGCCCACTTTCTTT. V usage is TRBV6-5 and J usage is TRBJ1-1, with a possible D match to TRBD1 (5 bases). The CDR3 is made up of 12 amino acids. Germline V CDR1 and CDR2: MNHEY, SVGAGI. The V and J ends lost 6 bases and 12 bases respectively, with 17 bases between them.

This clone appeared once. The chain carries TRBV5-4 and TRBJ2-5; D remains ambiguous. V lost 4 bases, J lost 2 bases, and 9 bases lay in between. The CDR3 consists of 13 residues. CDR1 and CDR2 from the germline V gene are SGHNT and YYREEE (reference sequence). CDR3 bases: TGTGCCAGCAGCCCAGCCCTTCAAGAGACCCAGTACTTC. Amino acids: CASSPALQETQYF.

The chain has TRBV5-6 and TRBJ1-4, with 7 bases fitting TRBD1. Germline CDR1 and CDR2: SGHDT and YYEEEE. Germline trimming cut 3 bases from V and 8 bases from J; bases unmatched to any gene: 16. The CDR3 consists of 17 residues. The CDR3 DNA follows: TGTGCCAGCAGCTCGACTTGGGGAGACAGGGAACCCGAAAAACTGTTTTTT. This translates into CASSSTWGDREPEKLFF.

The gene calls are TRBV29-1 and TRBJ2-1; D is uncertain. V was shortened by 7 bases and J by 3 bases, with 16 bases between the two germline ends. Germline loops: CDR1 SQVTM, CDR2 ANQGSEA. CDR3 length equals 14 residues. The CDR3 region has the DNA TGCAGCGGGGGTGTGGTAGCCCGCTACAATGAGCAGTTCTTC. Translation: CSGGVVARYNEQFF.

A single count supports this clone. The CDR3 DNA reads TGTGCCAGCAGCTTCTCAGGATCAGCGGGGTATTACAATGAGCAGTTCTTC. Translated: CASSFSGSAGYYNEQFF. The chain carries TRBV7-2 and TRBJ2-1, with 7 bases that match TRBD2. The CDR3 has 17 residues. The V gene end was trimmed by 3 bases and the J gene end by 4 bases; junction bases not matched to a gene: 12. The germline gives CDR1 SGHTA, CDR2 FQGNSA.

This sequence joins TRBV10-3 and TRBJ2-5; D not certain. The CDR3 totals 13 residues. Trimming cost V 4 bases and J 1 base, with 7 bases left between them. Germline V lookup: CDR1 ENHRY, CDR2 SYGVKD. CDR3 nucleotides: TGTGCCATCAGTGTTGACATCCAAGAGACCCAGTACTTC. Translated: CAISVDIQETQYF.

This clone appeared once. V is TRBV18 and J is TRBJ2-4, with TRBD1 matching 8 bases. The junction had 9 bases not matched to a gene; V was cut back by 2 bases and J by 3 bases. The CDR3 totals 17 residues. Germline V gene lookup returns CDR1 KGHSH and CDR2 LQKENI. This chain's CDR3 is CASSPLGQGGGKNIQYF. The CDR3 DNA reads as TGTGCCAGCTCACCATTAGGACAGGGTGGGGGCAAAAACATTCAGTACTTC.

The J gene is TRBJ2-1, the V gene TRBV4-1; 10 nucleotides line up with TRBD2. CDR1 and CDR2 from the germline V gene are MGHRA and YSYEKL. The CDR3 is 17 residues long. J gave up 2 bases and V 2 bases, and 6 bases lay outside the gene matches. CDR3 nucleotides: TGCGCCAGCAGCCAAAGAATAGCGGGAGGCACCTACAATGAGCAGTTCTTC. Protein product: CASSQRIAGGTYNEQFF.

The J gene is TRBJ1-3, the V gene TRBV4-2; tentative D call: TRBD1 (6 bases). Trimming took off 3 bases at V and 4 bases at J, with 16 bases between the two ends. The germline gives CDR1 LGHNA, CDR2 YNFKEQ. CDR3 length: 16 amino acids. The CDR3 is CASSHTQGLGGNTIYF. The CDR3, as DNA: TGTGCCAGCAGCCACACCCAGGGGCTTGGGGGAAACACCATATATTTT.

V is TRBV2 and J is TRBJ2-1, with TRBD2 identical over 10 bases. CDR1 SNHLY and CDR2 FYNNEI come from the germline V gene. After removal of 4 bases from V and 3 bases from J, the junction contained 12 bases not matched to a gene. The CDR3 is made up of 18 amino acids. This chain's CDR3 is CASSGGDSGRTYYNEQFF. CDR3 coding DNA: TGTGCCAGCAGTGGAGGGGATAGCGGGAGGACGTACTACAATGAGCAGTTCTTC.

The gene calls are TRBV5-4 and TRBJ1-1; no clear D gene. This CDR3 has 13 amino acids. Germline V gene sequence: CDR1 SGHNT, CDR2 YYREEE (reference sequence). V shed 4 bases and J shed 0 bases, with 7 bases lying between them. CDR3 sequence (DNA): TGTGCCAGCAGCCTTCACATGAACACTGAAGCTTTCTTT. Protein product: CASSLHMNTEAFF.

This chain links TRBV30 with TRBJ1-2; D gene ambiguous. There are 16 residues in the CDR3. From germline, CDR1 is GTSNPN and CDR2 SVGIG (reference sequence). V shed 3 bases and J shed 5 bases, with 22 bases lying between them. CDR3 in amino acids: CAWRSFEGQKLYGYTF. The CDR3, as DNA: TGTGCCTGGAGAAGTTTCGAGGGCCAAAAGTTATATGGCTACACCTTC.

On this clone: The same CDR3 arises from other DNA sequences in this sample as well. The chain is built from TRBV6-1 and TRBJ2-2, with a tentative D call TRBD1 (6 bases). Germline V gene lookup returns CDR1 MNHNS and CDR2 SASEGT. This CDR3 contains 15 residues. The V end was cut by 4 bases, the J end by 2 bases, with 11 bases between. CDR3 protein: CASSGRGTNTGELFF. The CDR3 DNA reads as TGTGCCAGCAGTGGCAGGGGCACTAACACCGGGGAGCTGTTTTTT.

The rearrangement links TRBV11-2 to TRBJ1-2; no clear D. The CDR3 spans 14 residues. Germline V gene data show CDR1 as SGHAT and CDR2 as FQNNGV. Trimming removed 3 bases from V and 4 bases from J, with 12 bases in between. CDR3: CASSFLSRTYGYTF. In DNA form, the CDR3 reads TGTGCCAGCAGCTTCCTGTCCCGAACCTATGGCTACACCTTC.

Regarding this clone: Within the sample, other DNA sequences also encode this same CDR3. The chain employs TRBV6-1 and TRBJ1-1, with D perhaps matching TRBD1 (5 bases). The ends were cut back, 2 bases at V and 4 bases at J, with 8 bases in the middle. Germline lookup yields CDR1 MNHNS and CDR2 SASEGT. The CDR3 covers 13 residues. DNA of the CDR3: TGTGCCAGCAGTGAACGGGGGGGCACTGAAGCTTTCTTT. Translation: CASSERGGTEAFF.

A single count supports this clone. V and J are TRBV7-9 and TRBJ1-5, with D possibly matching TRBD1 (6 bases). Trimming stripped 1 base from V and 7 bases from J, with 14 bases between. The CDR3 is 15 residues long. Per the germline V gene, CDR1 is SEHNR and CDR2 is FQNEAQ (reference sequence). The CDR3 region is CASSLGLGGRQPQHF. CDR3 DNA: TGTGCCAGCAGCTTAGGGCTTGGGGGGCGGCAGCCCCAGCATTTT.

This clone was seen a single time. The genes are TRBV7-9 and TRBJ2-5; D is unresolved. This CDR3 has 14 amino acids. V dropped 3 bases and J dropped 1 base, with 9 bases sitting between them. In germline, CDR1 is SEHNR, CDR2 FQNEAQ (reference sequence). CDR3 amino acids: CASSFNRPQETQYF. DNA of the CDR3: TGTGCCAGCAGCTTCAACAGACCCCAAGAGACCCAGTACTTC.

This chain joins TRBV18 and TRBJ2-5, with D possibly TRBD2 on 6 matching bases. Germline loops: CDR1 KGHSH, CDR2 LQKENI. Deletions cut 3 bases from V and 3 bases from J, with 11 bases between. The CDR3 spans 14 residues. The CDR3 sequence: CASSPSWGEETQYF. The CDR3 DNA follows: TGTGCCAGCTCACCGTCATGGGGGGAAGAGACCCAGTACTTC.

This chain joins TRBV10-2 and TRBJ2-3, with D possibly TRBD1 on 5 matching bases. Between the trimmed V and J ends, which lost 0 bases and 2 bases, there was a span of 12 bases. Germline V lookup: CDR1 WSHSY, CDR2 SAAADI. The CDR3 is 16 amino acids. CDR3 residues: CASSESLVTVTDTQYF. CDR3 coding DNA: TGCGCCAGCAGTGAGTCCCTCGTGACAGTCACAGATACGCAGTATTTT.

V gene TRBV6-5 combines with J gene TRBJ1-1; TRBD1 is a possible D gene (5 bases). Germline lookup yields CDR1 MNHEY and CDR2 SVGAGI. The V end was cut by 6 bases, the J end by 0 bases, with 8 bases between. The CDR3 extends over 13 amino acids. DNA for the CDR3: TGTGCCAGCAGGTTAGGGGTGAACACTGAAGCTTTCTTT. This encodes CASRLGVNTEAFF.

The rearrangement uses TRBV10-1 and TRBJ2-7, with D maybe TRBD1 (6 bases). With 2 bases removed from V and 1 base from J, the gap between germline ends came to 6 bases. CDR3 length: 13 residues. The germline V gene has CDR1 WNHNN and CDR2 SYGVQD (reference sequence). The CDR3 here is CASSEGQSYEQYF. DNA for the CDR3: TGCGCCAGCAGTGAGGGACAGTCCTACGAGCAGTACTTC.